A selection of T cell receptor beta chains follows, all from one sample in a study of CD8 T cells in Susac syndrome. A single record per CDR3 protein comes from TCRdb applying MiXCR to the immunoSEQ multiplex PCR reads. The sample has roughly 44,000 distinct CDR3 sequences, more than 85% seen once. Material for sequencing was CD8+ T cells from PBMCs. The receptors come from a human donor in good health. Both conserved end residues are part of each CDR3. Fields, in order: V gene, clone size, J gene, D gene, CDR3 DNA, CDR3 protein. D genes are given only for firm matches. A row's size may be missing; if present it is once, few, many or a size class.

V: TRBV20-1; size: NA; J: TRBJ2-7; D: NA; DNA: TGCAGTGCTAGAGGAGACAGTAGCTACGAGCAGTACTTC; CDR3: CSARGDSSYEQYF
V: TRBV7-6; size: once; J: TRBJ2-7; D: TRBD2; DNA: TGTGCCAGCAGCTTAGCCCCTAGCGGGAGCTATCACGAGCAGTACTTC; CDR3: CASSLAPSGSYHEQYF
V: TRBV27; size: NA; J: TRBJ1-2; D: NA; DNA: TGTGCCAGCAGTTCGACAGGTCATGGCTACACCTTC; CDR3: CASSSTGHGYTF
V: TRBV4-1; size: NA; J: TRBJ2-7; D: NA; DNA: TGCGCCAGCAGCCAAGATCCCCCGCTAGCCCAACCTCTCGAGCAGTACTTC; CDR3: CASSQDPPLAQPLEQYF
V: TRBV18; size: NA; J: TRBJ2-7; D: TRBD1; DNA: TGTGCCAGCTCACCTAGGACAGGGTCCACCTCCTACGAGCAGTACTTC; CDR3: CASSPRTGSTSYEQYF
V: TRBV15; size: once; J: TRBJ2-5; D: TRBD1; DNA: TGTGCCACCAGCAGCGGGACAGGGCAAGAGACCCAGTACTTC; CDR3: CATSSGTGQETQYF
V: TRBV5-1; size: NA; J: TRBJ1-1; D: NA; DNA: TGCGCCAGCAGACAGACCTTGAACACTGAAGCTTTCTTT; CDR3: CASRQTLNTEAFF
V: TRBV6-1; size: NA; J: TRBJ2-3; D: NA; DNA: TGTGCCAGCAGTGATAAAGACGTAGATACGCAGTATTTT; CDR3: CASSDKDVDTQYF
V: TRBV2; size: NA; J: TRBJ2-7; D: TRBD2; DNA: TGTGCCAGCAGTGAAGCCGGGGCTAGCGGGAAAAGTTACGAGCAGTACTTC; CDR3: CASSEAGASGKSYEQYF
V: TRBV7-9; size: NA; J: TRBJ2-7; D: NA; DNA: TGTGCCAGCAGCCGAGGCGCCTCCTACGAGCAGTACTTC; CDR3: CASSRGASYEQYF
V: TRBV21-1; size: NA; J: TRBJ2-1; D: NA; DNA: TGTCTGGGGAGCGAGCAGTTCTTC; CDR3: CLGSEQFF